The 7 T cell receptor beta chains in this list originate from one sample, sequenced in a study of T-cell memory formation after mild COVID-19. TCRdb re-analysed the 5' RACE reads in MiXCR, keeping a single row per CDR3 protein. The sample shows roughly 45,000 distinct CDR3 sequences, around 25% of them seen only once. The sample taken for sequencing was PBMCs or a T cell subset sorted from them (not recorded which). These TCRs come from a man between 18 and 35 years old who had mild COVID-19 (a few samples of this study predate the infection). Cell type and time point are not known.

The V call is TRBV28, the J call TRBJ2-3, with 15 bases that match TRBD2. V trimming: 7 bases; J trimming: 3 bases; junction bases outside the gene matches: 8. The CDR3 totals 17 residues. The germline CDR1 and CDR2 sequences are MDHEN and SYDVKM. CDR3 protein: CASKPGLAGGGTDTQYF. The CDR3 nucleotides read TGTGCCAGCAAACCGGGACTAGCGGGGGGAGGTACAGATACGCAGTATTTT.

The V call is TRBV6-5, the J call TRBJ2-1, with 9 bases that match TRBD1. The CDR3 spans 16 residues. After removal of 3 bases from V and 9 bases from J, the junction contained 12 bases not matched to a gene. CDR1 is MNHEY, CDR2 SVGAGI, per germline. This CDR3 is CASSYLLADRGAEQFF. The CDR3 DNA reads TGTGCCAGCAGTTATTTACTGGCGGACAGGGGTGCTGAGCAGTTCTTC.

V gene TRBV5-1 combines with J gene TRBJ2-6, with D perhaps matching TRBD1 or TRBD2 (5 bases each). V gave up 10 bases and J gave up 0 bases, with 14 bases separating them. CDR3 length: 15 amino acids. CDR1 is SGHRS and CDR2 is YFSETQ in the germline V gene. CDR3 sequence (DNA): TGCGCCGGCGGGCAGGACACCTCTGGGGCCAACGTCCTGACTTTC. As protein: CAGGQDTSGANVLTF.

This clonotype has more than one count but fewer than ten. V is TRBV7-3 and J is TRBJ2-1, with TRBD2 matching over 7 bases. Germline V gene data show CDR1 as SGHTA and CDR2 as FQGTGA. This CDR3 is 15 amino acids long. The V and J ends lost 3 bases and 3 bases, in that order; junction bases with no gene match: 5. The CDR3: CASSFGLADYNEQFF. Written as DNA, the CDR3 is TGTGCCAGCAGCTTTGGGCTAGCGGACTACAATGAGCAGTTCTTC.

This clonotype was seen only a few times. The chain joins TRBV10-3 to TRBJ1-6; D gene ambiguous. Germline lookup yields CDR1 ENHRY and CDR2 SYGVKD. This CDR3 region has 13 residues. Trimming removed 10 bases at V and 6 bases at J, with 13 bases between. The CDR3 nucleotides read TGTGCCACCGGCGGTGGTGGTAATTCACCCCTCCACTTT. Protein: CATGGGGNSPLHF.

This clonotype was found a few times. The chain joins TRBV28 to TRBJ2-2; TRBD1 aligns across 8 bases. CDR3 size: 15 residues. CDR1 and CDR2 from the germline V gene are MDHEN and SYDVKM. With V trimmed by 6 bases and J by 3 bases, 6 bases remained unmatched. CDR3 bases: TGTGCCAGCAGGCCGGGACAGGTACACACCGGGGAGCTGTTTTTT. Encoded protein: CASRPGQVHTGELFF.

Only a few counts were recorded for this clonotype. The J gene is TRBJ1-5, the V gene TRBV28; TRBD1 is a possible D gene (5 bases). V dropped 3 bases and J dropped 4 bases, with 10 bases sitting between them. Germline V gene lookup returns CDR1 MDHEN and CDR2 SYDVKM. The CDR3 consists of 14 residues. CDR3 bases: TGTGCCAGCAGTTTGAGAGGGACTAATCAGCCCCAGCATTTT. Amino acids: CASSLRGTNQPQHF. Based on the CDR3 plus reference TRBV28 and TRBJ1-5, the full variable domain is DVKVTQSSRYLVKRTGEKVFLECVQDMDHENMFWYRQDPGLGLRLIYFSYDVKMKEKGDIPEGYSVSREKKERFSLILESASTNQTSMYLCASSLRGTNQPQHFGDGTRLSIL.